This T cell receptor (beta chain) was documented in a study of blood T cell repertoires in COVID-19. Enrollment of patients from Seattle took place during active infection, with longitudinal follow-up. Study processing details: Reference gene primer amplification yielded estimated nucleated cell counts. Only in-frame clones appear in the TCRdb table, and some are missing; sequencing was by immunoSEQ multiplex PCR. V, J and clone size derive from that table, while D and trimming were established from the DNA sequence. The table shows about 230,000 clones, with 80% to 90% occurring only once. Trimming removed 0 bases from V and 1 base from J; junction bases left unmatched: 1. The V gene's germline CDR1 is SGHKS and CDR2 YYEKEE (reference sequence). CDR3 size: 14 residues.

The chain is built from TRBV5-5 and TRBJ2-7; 7 nucleotides agree with TRBD2. The source material was peripheral blood. The clonotype originates from a woman of 80 years or more with COVID-19, enrolled during active disease. CDR3: CASSLAGLSYEQYF. CDR3 nucleotide sequence: TGTGCCAGCAGCTTGGCGGGACTATCCTACGAGCAGTACTTC.